The 15 T cell receptor beta chains in this list originate from one sample, sequenced in a study of cytomegalovirus exposure and HLA in healthy donors. A multiplex PCR was run with 60 Vbeta primers and 13 Jbeta primers. Method: immunoSEQ multiplex PCR; TCRdb's copy keeps in-frame clones and lacks some. This sample has 100,000 to 150,000 clones, with over 70% found just once. Sequencing was performed on PBMCs. These receptors came from a man aged 18 to 30 in good health and CMV-seropositive.

The chain joins TRBV6-5 to TRBJ1-6, with D tentatively TRBD1 (6 bases). This CDR3 region has 15 residues. The V end was cut by 6 bases, the J end by 7 bases, with 16 bases between. Germline assignment: CDR1 MNHEY and CDR2 SVGAGI. The CDR3 region is CASRPPGVPNSPLHF. The DNA for the CDR3 is TGTGCCAGCAGACCCCCAGGGGTCCCAAATTCACCCCTCCACTTT.

The chain has TRBV4-3 and TRBJ2-4; TRBD2 is a possible D gene (6 bases). From germline, CDR1 is LGHNA and CDR2 YSLEER. There are 18 residues in the CDR3. The ends were cut back, 4 bases at V and 0 bases at J, with 19 bases in the middle. The CDR3 spells CASSRGTGGILAKNIQYF. CDR3 coding DNA: TGCGCCAGCAGCCGCGGGACCGGGGGAATACTAGCCAAAAACATTCAGTACTTC.

The chain combines TRBV7-2 with TRBJ1-1, with D tentatively TRBD1 (5 bases). V was clipped by 5 bases and J by 1 base, with 11 bases between them. The CDR3 contains 14 residues. Germline V lookup: CDR1 SGHTA, CDR2 FQGNSA. The CDR3 region is CASSVRATNTEAFF. The DNA for the CDR3 is TGTGCCAGCAGCGTCAGGGCAACGAACACTGAAGCTTTCTTT.

This chain connects TRBV10-3 to TRBJ2-5; 7 bases are a match to TRBD1. J lost 1 base, V lost 6 bases, and 2 bases had no gene match. From germline, CDR1 is ENHRY and CDR2 SYGVKD. The CDR3 runs 13 residues. The CDR3 loop is CAIRDRPQETQYF. The CDR3 coding sequence is TGTGCCATCAGGGACAGGCCCCAAGAGACCCAGTACTTC.

The genes are TRBV7-9 and TRBJ2-5, with 12 bases matching TRBD1. Trimming at V came to 5 bases and at J to 5 bases, leaving 9 bases not matched to a gene. Germline CDR1 is SEHNR and CDR2 is FQNEAQ (reference sequence). The CDR3 is 16 amino acids. In DNA form, the CDR3 reads TGTGCCAGCAGCCAGCGGGACAGGGGGCGTGGGGAGACCCAGTACTTC. It encodes CASSQRDRGRGETQYF.

This clone was observed a few times. This chain joins TRBV4-3 and TRBJ2-7; D is possibly TRBD1 (6 bases). The CDR3 runs 14 residues. V lost 1 base and J lost 6, with 13 bases in between. Germline values: CDR1 LGHNA, CDR2 YSLEER. CDR3 in amino acids: CASSQALLGAEQYF. CDR3 in DNA: TGCGCCAGCAGCCAAGCTCTCTTGGGGGCCGAGCAGTACTTC.

The chain couples TRBV19 to TRBJ1-5, with D possibly matching TRBD1 (5 bases). The germline V gene has CDR1 LNHDA and CDR2 SQIVND (reference sequence). Deletions cut 4 bases from V and 4 bases from J, with 14 bases between. CDR3 length: 15 residues. The CDR3 coding sequence is TGTGCCAGTAGTACGTCGCTCAGGGCTAATCAGCCCCAGCATTTT. Translating it yields CASSTSLRANQPQHF. The full variable domain, with the rest looked up from reference TRBV19 and TRBJ1-5, is DGGITQSPKYLFRKEGQNVTLSCEQNLNHDAMYWYRQDPGQGLRLIYYSQIVNDFQKGDIAEGYSVSREKKESFPLTVTSAQKNPTAFYLCASSTSLRANQPQHFGDGTRLSIL.

This chain joins TRBV5-6 and TRBJ2-2, with a weak D call TRBD2 (6 bases). The germline gives CDR1 SGHDT, CDR2 YYEEEE. V was shortened by 4 bases and J by 0 bases, with 13 bases between the two germline ends. This CDR3 spans 16 amino acids. The CDR3 spells CASSLIWGANTGELFF. The CDR3, as DNA: TGTGCCAGCAGCCTGATTTGGGGGGCGAACACCGGGGAGCTGTTTTTT.

The chain employs TRBV30 and TRBJ2-2; 7 bases align to TRBD1. The CDR3 is made up of 18 amino acids. Per germline, CDR1 GTSNPN and CDR2 SVGIG (reference sequence). Losses at the gene ends were 0 bases for V and 0 bases for J; bases not matched to a gene: 10. This CDR3 is CAWSVPGTALTNTGELFF. CDR3 sequence (DNA): TGTGCCTGGAGTGTACCTGGGACAGCGCTTACGAACACCGGGGAGCTGTTTTTT. Using reference TRBV30 and TRBJ2-2 for the parts outside the CDR3, the full variable domain is SQTIHQWPATLVQPVGSPLSLECTVEGTSNPNLYWYRQAAGRGLQLLFYSVGIGQISSEVPQNLSASRPQDRQFILSSKKLLLSDSGFYLCAWSVPGTALTNTGELFFGEGSRLTVL.

The chain employs TRBV6-5 and TRBJ1-2; no clear D. CDR1 and CDR2 from the germline V gene are MNHEY and SVGAGI. V gave up 6 bases and J gave up 0 bases, with 14 bases separating them. This CDR3 is 15 amino acids long. CDR3 bases: TGTGCCAGCAGCCAGTTTTTGTCACCTAACTATGGCTACACCTTC. Protein product: CASSQFLSPNYGYTF.

The CDR3 is CASSLSPGQKNSPLHF. The CDR3 nucleotides are TGTGCCAGCAGCTTGTCCCCGGGACAGAAAAATTCACCCCTCCACTTT. The chain uses TRBV7-2 and TRBJ1-6; 7 nucleotides align to TRBD1. Germline CDR1 reads SGHTA; CDR2 reads FQGNSA. Trimming took 3 bases from V and 7 from J; bases not matched to a gene: 9. The CDR3 totals 16 residues.

This chain connects TRBV6-6 to TRBJ1-4, with D tentatively TRBD1 (5 bases). Deletions cut 5 bases from V and 8 bases from J, with 12 bases between. CDR3 length: 13 residues. The germline V gene encodes CDR1 MNHNY and CDR2 SVGAGI (reference sequence). The CDR3: CASSLQAGEKLFF. The CDR3 region has the DNA TGTGCCAGCAGTCTACAGGCCGGGGAAAAACTGTTTTTT.

The chain combines TRBV10-3 with TRBJ2-5; D is unresolved. The J call may not be correct, given that the DNA end is closer to TRBJ2-7. The CDR3 has 15 amino acids. Germline V CDR1 and CDR2: ENHRY, SYGVKD. The CDR3 bases are TGTGCCATCAGTGAGTCTCCCGAATTGTCGTACGAGCAGTACTTC. It specifies CAISESPELSYEQYF.

V is TRBV10-2 and J is TRBJ1-2; 7 nucleotides agree with TRBD1. Trimming cost V 3 bases and J 8 bases; bases outside gene matches: 15. The CDR3 runs 16 residues. Germline V gives CDR1 WSHSY, CDR2 SAAADI. CDR3 DNA sequence: TGCGCCAGCAGTGAACAGGGGCCCCGCTTCTCTGACGGCTACACCTTC. Protein product: CASSEQGPRFSDGYTF.

V gene TRBV19 combines with J gene TRBJ1-1; TRBD1 matches at 9 bases. V was pared by 5 bases and J by 2 bases, with 6 bases of the junction left unmatched. CDR1 and CDR2 from the germline V gene are LNHDA and SQIVND (reference sequence). This CDR3 is 15 amino acids long. The CDR3 loop reads CASSFSQGANTEAFF. For the CDR3, the DNA is TGTGCCAGTAGTTTCTCACAGGGGGCAAACACTGAAGCTTTCTTT.